A selection of T cell receptor beta chains follows, all from one sample in a study of shared clonotypes between healthy human individuals. Sequencing was performed with immunoSEQ multiplex PCR; in TCRdb, only in-frame clones are kept and a portion is missing. The table shows over a million clones, with 98% occurring only once. Sequenced sample: naive CD4+ T cells sorted from blood. Every receptor here comes from a man aged 25 to 40 in good health. Each CDR3 is given with its conserved first and last residue. The D gene is left open where the match is weak. Size is omitted from some rows. Given values are once, few, many or a class for expanded clones.

j_gene	abundance	d_gene	v_gene	CDR3nt	CDR3aa
TRBJ1-2	-	-	TRBV18	TGTGCCAGCTCACCAGTCCAGGGAGCTAACTATGGCTACACCTTC	CASSPVQGANYGYTF
TRBJ1-1	-	-	TRBV13	TGTGCCAGCAGCTTAAGGATTGCAGCTGAAGCTTTCTTT	CASSLRIAAEAFF
TRBJ1-2	-	-	TRBV12-5	TGTGCTAGTGGTTTGGTAAATTCGGGCGCCTACACCTTC	CASGLVNSGAYTF
TRBJ2-7	-	TRBD1	TRBV5-5	TGTGCCAGCAGCTTGGAGGGGGCTTATCGGTACTTC	CASSLEGAYRYF
TRBJ2-3	-	-	TRBV15	TGTGCCACCAGCAGAGATGGGTATACGCAGTATTTT	CATSRDGYTQYF
TRBJ2-7	-	TRBD2	TRBV14	TGTGCCAGCAGCCAAGACCGTCCGGGACTAGGCGAGCAGTACTTC	CASSQDRPGLGEQYF
TRBJ1-1	-	-	TRBV5-1	TGCGCCAGCAGCACGAGACCAGTGAACACTGAAGCTTTCTTT	CASSTRPVNTEAFF
TRBJ2-3	-	TRBD2	TRBV5-1	TGCGCCAGCAGCATCAACGGGGTCACTAGCGGGAGCACAGATACGCAGTATTTT	CASSINGVTSGSTDTQYF
TRBJ2-7	once	TRBD1	TRBV11-1	TGTGCCAGCAGCCCAGCGGGACAGGGGGACTACGAGCAGTACTTC	CASSPAGQGDYEQYF
TRBJ2-5	-	TRBD1	TRBV19	TGTGCCAGTAGTATCGGACAGGGGGCATGGGAGACCCAGTACTTC	CASSIGQGAWETQYF
TRBJ1-3	-	TRBD1	TRBV15	TGTGCCACCAGCAGACGGACAGGGTGGGGGGCTGGAAACACCATATATTTT	CATSRRTGWGAGNTIYF
TRBJ1-2	few	-	TRBV2	TGTGCCTCAAGGTCCTGGGGCGGGGATGATGGCTACACCTTC	CASRSWGGDDGYTF
TRBJ2-7	-	TRBD1	TRBV5-1	TGCGCCAGCAGCTTGGGTGGGACAGGGGGCTACGAGCAGTACTTC	CASSLGGTGGYEQYF
TRBJ2-3	-	-	TRBV7-9	TGTGCCAGCGAAAGTTGGGCAGCCTCTAGGGGAGATACGCAGTATTTT	CASESWAASRGDTQYF
TRBJ2-2	-	-	TRBV2	TGTGCCTGCAGCAGGTGGACCGGGGAGCTGTTTTTT	CACSRWTGELFF
TRBJ2-3	-	TRBD2	TRBV7-9	TGTGCCAGCTCAGCGGGATTATTAGATACGCAGTATTTT	CASSAGLLDTQYF
TRBJ2-7	-	-	TRBV27	TGTGCCAGCGCTTCCTCCGGGTACGGGTCCTACGAGCAGTACTTC	CASASSGYGSYEQYF
TRBJ1-5	-	-	TRBV6-5	TGTGCCAGCACCGTCCAGAGGGGCCAGCCCCAGCATTTT	CASTVQRGQPQHF
TRBJ2-7	-	TRBD1	TRBV25-1	TGTGCCAGCAGTGGGGAGGGACAGGGGGTCTCCTACGAGCAGTACTTC	CASSGEGQGVSYEQYF
TRBJ2-7	-	-	TRBV20-1	TGCAGTGCCCCCTGGGCCTACGAGCAGTACTTC	CSAPWAYEQYF
TRBJ1-2	-	-	TRBV18	TGTGCCAGCTCACCAGGGAATGGCTACACCTTC	CASSPGNGYTF
TRBJ2-3	-	TRBD2	TRBV5-4	TGTGCCAGCAGCCCTCCGGGCGGGGGTAAGCCAGATACGCAGTATTTT	CASSPPGGGKPDTQYF
TRBJ2-7	once	TRBD1	TRBV18	TGTGCCAGCTCACGGGACAGAAGCTCCTACGAGCAGTACTTC	CASSRDRSSYEQYF
TRBJ2-7	-	TRBD1	TRBV13	TGTGCCAGCAGCTTATCTCGCGCCGGACAGGGGAGCGACGAGCAGTACTTC	CASSLSRAGQGSDEQYF